The present entry profiles one TCR beta chain with its context. Its specific antigen is unknown. No base qualities exist here, and no much larger clone lies one base off it. Preparation of the library involved the immunoSEQ multiplex PCR assay. TCRdb holds this immuneACCESS table with in-frame rearrangements only. Some clones are missing; in checked studies, unresolved V genes explain under half, and the rest has no known cause. The sample records 80,000 or so clones, under 95% of which are singletons. The ten largest account for approximately 1.4% of the sample. This record comes from a study of T cell changes during pregnancy in multiple sclerosis (dated by TCRdb to between 2019 and 2020). Concerning the study at large: The study examined how the T cell repertoire changed over the course of pregnancy in women with multiple sclerosis.

The CDR1 and CDR2 encoded by the germline V gene are SNHLY and FYNNEI. Trimming takes 2 bases from V and 7 bases from J, and the germline ends sit 20 bases apart. The CDR3 goes from the cysteine to the phenylalanine over 16 residues. Only the CDR3 part of the read is kept: 48 bases, read in frame from the first base. The TCR was taken from a female donor with multiple sclerosis, enrolled in a pregnancy study. Sequenced here: peripheral blood, sampled before pregnancy. The receptor chain draws on TRBV2 and TRBJ1-2; no D gene call is confident. In nucleotide form, the sequence is TGTGCCAGCAGTGAATGGCTGAGATCCGGACTTGGTGGCTACACCTTC. Translation gives CASSEWLRSGLGGYTF. With the portions outside the CDR3 filled from the reference TRBV2 and TRBJ1-2 genes, the complete variable region becomes EPEVTQTPSHQVTQMGQEVILRCVPISNHLYFYWYRQILGQKVEFLVSFYNNEISEKSEIFDDQFSVERPDGSNFTLKIRSTKLEDSAMYFCASSEWLRSGLGGYTFGSGTRLTVV.